A single sample gave rise to the 17 T cell receptor beta chains below, sequenced in a study of CD8+ T cells in alopecia areata (dated by TCRdb to between 2017 and 2018). The intended sense of this specimen's time point label: baseline before oral tofacitinib. To prepare the library, the immunoSEQ multiplex PCR assay was applied. To provide template for TCR sequencing, every sample had RNA extracted and reverse transcribed into cDNA. Imported from immuneACCESS, the table was reduced by TCRdb to in-frame sequences with V and J called. These copies leave out some clones; in studies compared against another copy, an unresolved V gene accounts for under half, and the cause of the remainder is not known. The sample table contains roughly 200,000 clones; only one count was recorded for almost 65% of them. Of the sample, 1.5% to 2% is held by the ten largest clones. Sequenced here: CD4+ T cells sorted from blood, sampled at week 0. The receptors come from a human donor with alopecia areata.

The chain recombines TRBV29-1 with TRBJ2-3, with 7 bases matching TRBD2. Germline loops: CDR1 SQVTM, CDR2 ANQGSEA. The CDR3 consists of 15 residues. V shed 4 bases and J 2 bases; nucleotides not matched to a gene: 9. CDR3 nucleotide sequence: TGCAGCGTTGTGGCCAGCGGGGTTAACACAGATACGCAGTATTTT. Its translation: CSVVASGVNTDTQYF.

The gene calls are TRBV20-1 and TRBJ2-1, with unresolved D. CDR3 length: 10 residues. CDR1 and CDR2 (germline): DFQATT, SNEGSKA (reference sequence). The germline V and J ends were trimmed by 2 bases and 8 bases, with 4 bases remaining between them. The CDR3 DNA reads as TGCAGTGCTAGATCGGATGAGCAGTTCTTC. It yields the protein CSARSDEQFF.

The genes are TRBV30 and TRBJ1-1; D not resolved. CDR3 length equals 12 residues. Germline assignment: CDR1 GTSNPN and CDR2 SVGIG (reference sequence). V shed 0 bases and J shed 6 bases, with 8 bases lying between them. In nucleotides, the CDR3 is TGTGCCTGGAGTGTAGGCTGGGCTGAAGCTTTCTTT. This encodes CAWSVGWAEAFF.

The chain is built from TRBV6-6 and TRBJ1-2; 10 nucleotides align to TRBD1. Per germline, CDR1 MNHNY and CDR2 SVGAGI (reference sequence). The CDR3 has 13 amino acids. The V segment lost 2 bases and the J segment 12 bases; nucleotides outside the gene matches: 6. The CDR3 DNA reads as TGTGCCAGCAGTTACGGGACAGGGGATGGGGACACCTTC. Translating it yields CASSYGTGDGDTF.

The gene calls are TRBV14 and TRBJ2-1; 10 bases agree with TRBD2. V lost 4 bases to trimming and J lost 6 bases; unmatched junction nucleotides: 3. Germline assignment: CDR1 SGHDN and CDR2 FVKESK. The length of the CDR3 is 14 residues. This CDR3 reads CASSLLAGVNEQFF. CDR3 nucleotide sequence: TGTGCCAGCAGCCTCCTAGCGGGGGTCAATGAGCAGTTCTTC.

This clone has more than one count but fewer than ten. The V gene is TRBV30, the J gene TRBJ1-6; 7 nucleotides line up with TRBD1. Germline lookup yields CDR1 GTSNPN and CDR2 SVGIG (reference sequence). The CDR3 covers 13 residues. V was clipped by 7 bases and J by 7 bases; unmatched bases: 7. CDR3 in amino acids: CAFSTGDNSPLHF. CDR3 coding DNA: TGTGCCTTCTCCACAGGGGACAATTCACCCCTCCACTTT. Filled out from reference TRBV30 and TRBJ1-6, the complete variable domain reads SQTIHQWPATLVQPVGSPLSLECTVEGTSNPNLYWYRQAAGRGLQLLFYSVGIGQISSEVPQNLSASRPQDRQFILSSKKLLLSDSGFYLCAFSTGDNSPLHFGNGTRLTVT.

V usage is TRBV14 and J usage is TRBJ2-1, with 8 nucleotides matching TRBD1. The J segment lost 7 bases and the V segment lost 6 bases, leaving 2 bases of the junction unmatched. The CDR3 is 12 residues long. Germline loops: CDR1 SGHDN, CDR2 FVKESK. The CDR3 is CASRDRENEQFF. DNA of the CDR3: TGTGCCAGCAGGGACAGGGAAAATGAGCAGTTCTTC.

This clone showed up just a few times. V is TRBV6-4 and J is TRBJ1-1; 7 bases fit TRBD1. CDR3 length: 14 amino acids. V trimming: 6 bases; J trimming: 1 base; junction bases outside the gene matches: 5. Germline CDR1 reads MRHNA; CDR2 reads SNTAGT. The CDR3 loop is CASRSWTGNTEAFF. CDR3 coding DNA: TGTGCCAGCAGATCGTGGACAGGGAACACTGAAGCTTTCTTT.

This chain connects TRBV19 to TRBJ2-6, with TRBD1 matching 10 bases. The junction had 14 bases not matched to a gene; V was cut back by 2 bases and J by 4 bases. CDR3 length: 20 amino acids. Germline V gene lookup returns CDR1 LNHDA and CDR2 SQIVND (reference sequence). Here the CDR3 reads CASSILRQGARRSGANVLTF. In nucleotides, the CDR3 is TGTGCCAGTAGTATACTCCGACAGGGGGCGCGTCGGTCCGGGGCCAACGTCCTGACTTTC.

This clone was found a few times. The rearrangement joins TRBV7-2 to TRBJ2-1; 14 bases are a match to TRBD2. CDR1 SGHTA and CDR2 FQGNSA come from the germline V gene. V lost 6 bases, J lost 4 bases, and 8 bases stayed unmatched. The CDR3 contains 17 residues. The CDR3 sequence is CASRSGTSGGPYNEQFF. The CDR3, as DNA: TGTGCCAGCAGGTCAGGGACTAGCGGGGGCCCGTACAATGAGCAGTTCTTC.

J is TRBJ1-2 and V is TRBV4-1; D is unclear. Trimming took 0 bases from V and 1 from J, leaving 12 bases between them. The CDR3 contains 16 residues. The germline V gene has CDR1 MGHRA and CDR2 YSYEKL. CDR3 loop: CASSQEGTRHNYGYTF. The CDR3 DNA sequence: TGCGCCAGCAGCCAAGAAGGAACCAGGCATAACTATGGCTACACCTTC.

With respect to this clone: Germline and junction disagree at one end, which may indicate a read error. V gene TRBV7-2 combines with J gene TRBJ2-7, with D possibly matching TRBD1 (6 bases). The germline gives CDR1 SGHTA, CDR2 FQGNSA. The CDR3 covers 13 residues. CDR3 in amino acids: CASSPPYQGKAAF. The CDR3 DNA sequence: TGTGCCAGCAGCCCTCCCTATCAGGGGAAGGCCGCCTTC.

This clone showed up just a few times. V is TRBV4-3 and J is TRBJ1-1; the D is unclear. The ends were cut back, 0 bases at V and 7 bases at J, with 9 bases in the middle. Germline lookup yields CDR1 LGHNA and CDR2 YSLEER. The CDR3 is made up of 13 amino acids. Written as DNA, the CDR3 is TGCGCCAGCAGCCAAGATCTTTCGGTTGAAGCTTTCTTT. Encoded protein: CASSQDLSVEAFF.

The chain couples TRBV29-1 to TRBJ1-4, with 9 bases lining up with TRBD1. Germline V gives CDR1 SQVTM, CDR2 ANQGSEA. J was trimmed by 7 bases and V by 5 bases; bases with no gene match: 5. The CDR3 has 13 residues. Here the CDR3 DNA reads TGCAGCGTTCCGGGACAGGGTGGTGAAAAACTGTTTTTT. This translates into CSVPGQGGEKLFF.

The V call is TRBV29-1, the J call TRBJ1-1, with D possibly matching TRBD1 (6 bases). Germline V lookup: CDR1 SQVTM, CDR2 ANQGSEA. V was clipped by 6 bases and J by 1 base, with 12 bases between them. This CDR3 spans 13 amino acids. The DNA for the CDR3 is TGCAGCGTGACCTACAGGGAGAACACTGAAGCTTTCTTT. It codes for CSVTYRENTEAFF.

A few counts support this clone. V is TRBV29-1 and J is TRBJ1-4; no clear D. V lost 4 bases and J 0 bases, leaving 6 bases between the germline ends. Germline CDR1 SQVTM, CDR2 ANQGSEA. The CDR3 is made up of 13 amino acids. CDR3 loop: CSVAFTTNEKLFF. The CDR3 nucleotides are TGCAGCGTTGCTTTCACAACTAATGAAAAACTGTTTTTT. The complete variable domain, with remaining parts taken from reference TRBV29-1 and TRBJ1-4, reads SAVISQKPSRDICQRGTSLTIQCQVDSQVTMMFWYRQQPGQSLTLIATANQGSEATYESGFVIDKFPISRPNLTFSTLTVSNMSPEDSSIYLCSVAFTTNEKLFFGSGTQLSVL.

This clone has just a few counts. The gene calls are TRBV13 and TRBJ1-2; D not resolved. The germline V gene encodes CDR1 PRHDT and CDR2 FYEKMQ (reference sequence). With 2 bases removed from V and 2 bases from J, the gap between germline ends came to 9 bases. This CDR3 is built from 14 residues. CDR3 sequence: CASSLNLRNYGYTF. The CDR3 DNA is TGTGCCAGCAGCTTAAACCTTAGGAACTATGGCTACACCTTC.